The source of this T cell receptor beta chain is a study of blood T cell repertoires in COVID-19. Background on the study: The United States, Italy and Spain provided the acute and convalescent COVID-19 samples. From T cells, B-cell-depleted T cells, or PBMCs came the material, which was cDNA or gDNA.

Seattle enrolled patients during active infection and tracked them longitudinally. As handled by the study authors: Estimated nucleated cell counts came from reference gene primer amplification. Method: immunoSEQ multiplex PCR; TCRdb's copy keeps in-frame clones and lacks some. That table is the source of V, J and clone size, and D and trimming were worked out from the DNA. The sample carries 400,000 or so clones, roughly 90% recorded once. The CDR3 sequence is 15 residues long. Material for sequencing was peripheral blood. The source of this sequence is a young man with COVID-19, enrolled during active disease. The chain recombines TRBV21-1 with TRBJ2-3; TRBD1 was called by the table and not checked on the DNA. TRBV21-1 is described as a pseudogene. Here the CDR3 reads CASSKGGAAHDTQYF. The CDR3 DNA reads TGTGCCAGCAGCAAAGGGGGCGCGGCTCACGATACGCAGTATTTT.